The 30 T cell receptor beta chains below come from one sample, sequenced in a study of regulatory T cells in long-lasting Graves disease. Arm-PCR with iRepertoire HTBI primers amplified the CDR3 regions for these TCR beta libraries. TCRdb used MiXCR to reprocess the multiplex PCR reads, holding one entry per CDR3 protein. In the table there are about 380,000 distinct CDR3 sequences, 15% to 19% of which are singletons. Time point specified: newly diagnosed GD, antithyroid drugs for less than 3 months. PBMCs were the source of the RNA used for TCR sequencing. The sequencing used peripheral blood mononuclear cells (PBMCs), collected at new diagnosis, from a patient treated with antithyroid drugs. The receptors were gathered from a female donor with Graves disease.

This clonotype was counted a few times. A much larger clone lies one base from this, so it may be a read error. The rearrangement links TRBV28 to TRBJ2-7, with 8 bases aligning to TRBD2. The ends lost 2 bases at V and 3 bases at J; junction bases unmatched: 3. The germline gives CDR1 MDHEN, CDR2 SYDVKM. The CDR3 is 14 residues long. The CDR3 loop is CASSLDGGGYEQYF. The CDR3 nucleotides read TGTGCCAGCAGTTTAGACGGGGGGGGCTACGAGCAGTACTTC.

This clonotype was counted ten times or more. The CDR3, as DNA: TGTGCCTGGGTCCCAACCACAGATACGCAGTATTTT. Translation: CAWVPTTDTQYF. The chain employs TRBV30 and TRBJ2-3; D is unresolved. CDR3 length: 12 amino acids. The germline V gene has CDR1 GTSNPN and CDR2 SVGIG (reference sequence). V gave up 5 bases and J gave up 2 bases, with 8 bases separating them.

At least ten counts were recorded for this clonotype. The chain employs TRBV20-1 and TRBJ1-5; D is perhaps TRBD1 (5 bases). V was cut by 6 bases and J by 4 bases, with 16 bases left in between. Germline V CDR1 and CDR2: DFQATT, SNEGSKA (reference sequence). This CDR3 has 14 amino acids. The CDR3 here is CSARDGTVNQPQHF. DNA of the CDR3: TGCAGTGCCCGAGATGGGACGGTGAATCAGCCCCAGCATTTT.

This clonotype was counted ten times or more. The CDR3 spells CASSYEGLVGEQFF. CDR3 sequence (DNA): TGTGCCAGCAGTTATGAGGGACTAGTGGGTGAGCAGTTCTTC. The chain links TRBV6-5 to TRBJ2-1, with 8 bases identical to TRBD2. V was clipped by 3 bases and J by 9 bases; unmatched bases: 7. The CDR3 sequence is 14 residues long. Germline V gives CDR1 MNHEY, CDR2 SVGAGI.

This clonotype was detected many times. The chain has TRBV20-1 and TRBJ2-3; 10 bases align to TRBD2. The CDR3 has 14 residues. CDR1 DFQATT and CDR2 SNEGSKA come from the germline V gene (reference sequence). The V gene end was trimmed by 2 bases and the J gene end by 4 bases; junction bases not matched to a gene: 3. This CDR3 reads CSARLAGASDTQYF. In DNA form, the CDR3 reads TGCAGTGCTAGACTAGCGGGGGCGTCAGATACGCAGTATTTT.

This clonotype was recorded at least ten times. V and J are TRBV12-3 or TRBV12-4 and TRBJ2-1, with 10 bases fitting TRBD2. CDR3 length: 15 residues. V lost 7 bases to trimming and J lost 7 bases; unmatched junction nucleotides: 10. The CDR3 loop is CASILSGGASNEQFF. CDR3 coding DNA: TGTGCCAGCATTCTAAGCGGGGGGGCATCTAATGAGCAGTTCTTC.

This clonotype appeared many times. The rearrangement joins TRBV4-3 to TRBJ2-7, with D perhaps matching TRBD1 (5 bases). Germline V CDR1 and CDR2: LGHNA, YSLEER. CDR3 length: 14 amino acids. V shed 1 base and J shed 2 bases, with 9 bases lying between them. The CDR3 DNA follows: TGCGCCAGCAGCCAAGTGGCAGGGCCCTACGAGCAGTACTTC. Translation gives CASSQVAGPYEQYF.

This rearrangement joins TRBV5-1 to TRBJ2-1, with 11 bases matching TRBD2. Germline V gene data show CDR1 as SGHRS and CDR2 as YFSETQ. The CDR3 extends over 15 amino acids. The V and J ends lost 7 bases and 7 bases, in that order; junction bases with no gene match: 10. DNA for the CDR3: TGCGCCAGCTACCGAGGGACTAGCGGAAATAATGAGCAGTTCTTC. The encoded protein is CASYRGTSGNNEQFF.

The chain recombines TRBV6-9 with TRBJ1-2; D uncertain. The CDR3 sequence is 14 residues long. Trimming took off 4 bases at V and 6 bases at J, with 15 bases between the two ends. Germline-derived CDR1 and CDR2 are MNHGY and SVAAGI. The CDR3 nucleotides are TGTGCCAGCAGTTTACCAAGAAGGATCGATGGCTACACCTTC. Encoded protein: CASSLPRRIDGYTF.

This clonotype was detected ten times or more. The rearrangement joins TRBV11-3 to TRBJ1-2; D is undetermined. CDR1 and CDR2 from the germline V gene are SGHNT and YENEEA. This CDR3 has 13 residues. V was clipped by 0 bases and J by 4 bases, with 6 bases between them. The CDR3 spells CASSLDSGYGYTF. CDR3 sequence (DNA): TGTGCCAGCAGCTTAGATAGCGGCTATGGCTACACCTTC.

Ten or more counts support this clonotype. This sequence joins TRBV29-1 and TRBJ1-2, with 7 bases fitting TRBD1. The V and J ends lost 4 bases and 5 bases, in that order; junction bases with no gene match: 7. CDR1 is SQVTM, CDR2 ANQGSEA, per germline. The CDR3 runs 13 residues. The CDR3 sequence is CSVGTGQSYGYTF. The CDR3 DNA reads as TGCAGCGTTGGTACGGGACAGAGTTATGGCTACACCTTC.

The chain combines TRBV5-5 with TRBJ2-1; tentatively, D is TRBD1 or TRBD2 (6 bases each). With 1 base removed from V and 8 bases from J, the gap between germline ends came to 13 bases. Germline CDR1 is SGHKS and CDR2 is YYEKEE (reference sequence). The CDR3 has 14 residues. CDR3 region: CASSLTGARDEQFF. The CDR3 nucleotides are TGTGCCAGCAGCTTGACGGGGGCGCGGGATGAGCAGTTCTTC.

This clonotype was observed many times. The chain combines TRBV7-3 with TRBJ2-7; 7 nucleotides line up with TRBD1. The J segment lost 4 bases and the V segment lost 6 bases, leaving 12 bases of the junction unmatched. Germline V gives CDR1 SGHTA, CDR2 FQGTGA. The CDR3 loop spans 15 amino acids. The CDR3 here is CASSEKTGRKYEQYF. The CDR3 DNA reads as TGTGCCAGCAGTGAGAAGACAGGGCGGAAGTACGAGCAGTACTTC.

This clonotype was recorded a few times. The chain links TRBV30 to TRBJ2-2; TRBD2 aligns across 8 bases. This CDR3 has 13 amino acids. Germline-derived CDR1 and CDR2 are GTSNPN and SVGIG (reference sequence). After removal of 8 bases from V and 4 bases from J, the junction contained 6 bases not matched to a gene. CDR3 nucleotide sequence: TGTGCCCTAAGCGGGAGTGGCACCGGGGAGCTGTTTTTT. It translates to CALSGSGTGELFF. Filled out from reference TRBV30 and TRBJ2-2, the complete variable domain reads SQTIHQWPATLVQPVGSPLSLECTVEGTSNPNLYWYRQAAGRGLQLLFYSVGIGQISSEVPQNLSASRPQDRQFILSSKKLLLSDSGFYLCALSGSGTGELFFGEGSRLTVL.

This clonotype was seen more than once but under ten times. V is TRBV7-2 and J is TRBJ2-3, with D maybe TRBD1 (6 bases). Deletions cut 5 bases from V and 5 bases from J, with 14 bases between. There are 14 residues in the CDR3. Germline V gene data show CDR1 as SGHTA and CDR2 as FQGNSA. CDR3 sequence reads: CASSTAYRVDTQYF. The CDR3 region has the DNA TGTGCCAGCAGCACGGCTTACAGGGTAGATACGCAGTATTTT.

J is TRBJ2-3 and V is TRBV30; 9 bases align to TRBD2. The CDR3 spans 14 residues. The V gene end was trimmed by 4 bases and the J gene end by 0 bases; junction bases not matched to a gene: 2. Germline V gene sequence: CDR1 GTSNPN, CDR2 SVGIG (reference sequence). The CDR3 nucleotides read TGTGCCTGGACTAGCGGGACTAGCACAGATACGCAGTATTTT. Translation gives CAWTSGTSTDTQYF.

The chain recombines TRBV7-3 with TRBJ2-5, with D possibly matching TRBD1 (5 bases). V lost 6 bases to trimming and J lost 2 bases, with 16 bases between them. The CDR3 is made up of 15 amino acids. Germline V lookup: CDR1 SGHTA, CDR2 FQGTGA. CDR3 DNA sequence: TGTGCCAGCAGTTATGGTGGTACAGGACAAGAGACCCAGTACTTC. Translated, it gives CASSYGGTGQETQYF.

This clonotype was seen many times. V gene TRBV6-2 or TRBV6-3 combines with J gene TRBJ2-3; D call uncertain. The CDR3 is 14 amino acids. The V end lost 4 bases, the J end lost 4 bases, and 12 bases lay between the germline ends. From germline, CDR1 is MNHEY and CDR2 SVGEGT. The CDR3 reads CASSSGAASDTQYF. The DNA for the CDR3 is TGTGCCAGCAGTTCCGGCGCCGCCTCAGATACGCAGTATTTT.

This clonotype showed up many times. The chain employs TRBV6-1 and TRBJ1-5; tentative D call: TRBD1 (5 bases). CDR1 is MNHNS, CDR2 SASEGT, per germline. The CDR3 length is 15 residues. Trimming cost V 6 bases and J 1 base, with 13 bases left between them. CDR3 DNA sequence: TGTGCCAGCAGCCCCGACAGCTGGAGCAATCAGCCCCAGCATTTT. Protein product: CASSPDSWSNQPQHF.

This clonotype appeared a few times. The V gene is TRBV5-1, the J gene TRBJ2-7; D may be TRBD1 (6 bases). CDR1 is SGHRS, CDR2 YFSETQ, per germline. Between the trimmed V and J ends, which lost 0 bases and 6 bases, there was a span of 13 bases. The CDR3 consists of 14 residues. The CDR3 loop reads CASSLDREGGEQYF. The CDR3 DNA reads TGCGCCAGCAGCTTGGACAGGGAAGGAGGCGAGCAGTACTTC.

This clonotype was observed at least ten times. The chain recombines TRBV15 with TRBJ1-2; no clear D gene. The CDR3 runs 14 residues. The V gene's germline CDR1 is LNHNV and CDR2 YYDKDF (reference sequence). V dropped 0 bases and J dropped 4 bases, with 9 bases sitting between them. The CDR3 loop is CATSRDVGGYGYTF. The CDR3 nucleotides read TGTGCCACCAGCAGAGATGTGGGAGGCTATGGCTACACCTTC.

This clonotype was detected ten times or more. This could be a read error, since a much larger clone is one nucleotide away. V and J are TRBV20-1 and TRBJ2-5, with 16 bases fitting TRBD2. This CDR3 is 18 amino acids long. Germline CDR1 and CDR2: DFQATT and SNEGSKA (reference sequence). The ends lost 3 bases at V and 6 bases at J; junction bases unmatched: 13. CDR3 loop: CSASGTSGGADTQKTQYF. The CDR3, as DNA: TGCAGTGCTAGCGGGACTAGCGGGGGGGCCGACACACAAAAGACCCAGTACTTC.

This clonotype was counted ten times or more. Relative to the germline gene, one junction end is altered; a read error may explain this. The chain carries TRBV14 and TRBJ2-4, with D possibly matching TRBD2 (5 bases). Germline CDR1 SGHDN, CDR2 FVKESK. The CDR3 is 16 amino acids. The CDR3 sequence is CASSQVSGVAKNIQYF. The CDR3 DNA reads as TGTGCCAGCAGCCAAGTAAGCGGAGTAGCCAAAAACATTCAGTATTTC.

This chain links TRBV29-1 with TRBJ2-3; D unresolved. Per the germline V gene, CDR1 is SQVTM and CDR2 is ANQGSEA. This CDR3 is built from 10 residues. Deletions cut 7 bases from V and 6 bases from J, with 8 bases between. The CDR3 bases are TGCAGCGCCGAGTGGGATACGCAGTATTTT. It encodes CSAEWDTQYF.

The chain's CDR3 is CASSLISDRKRPQHYGYTF. In DNA, the CDR3 is TGTGCCAGCAGCTTAATCTCCGACAGGAAAAGGCCACAACACTATGGCTACACCTTC. The chain employs TRBV7-9 and TRBJ1-2, with D possibly TRBD1 on 6 matching bases. From germline, CDR1 is SEHNR and CDR2 FQNEAQ (reference sequence). This CDR3 has 19 amino acids. The V end lost 2 bases, the J end lost 3 bases, and 25 bases lay between the germline ends. The full variable domain, completed using reference TRBV7-9 and TRBJ1-2, is DTGVSQNPRHKITKRGQNVTFRCDPISEHNRLYWYRQTLGQGPEFLTYFQNEAQLEKSRLLSDRFSAERPKGSFSTLEIQRTEQGDSAMYLCASSLISDRKRPQHYGYTFGSGTRLTVV.

In its sample, this clonotype was seen many times. The chain joins TRBV3-1 to TRBJ1-1; 7 bases match TRBD1. This CDR3 has 15 residues. Per germline, CDR1 LGHDT and CDR2 YNNKEL (reference sequence). V was clipped by 4 bases and J by 7 bases; unmatched bases: 12. The CDR3 sequence is CASSPLRTGAVEAFF. CDR3 sequence (DNA): TGTGCCAGCAGCCCCCTACGTACAGGGGCGGTTGAAGCTTTCTTT.

In this sample, this clonotype turned up many times. The chain is built from TRBV6-1 and TRBJ2-5, with 12 bases that match TRBD1. The length of the CDR3 is 16 residues. CDR1 MNHNS and CDR2 SASEGT come from the germline V gene. The junction had 3 bases not matched to a gene; V was cut back by 3 bases and J by 1 base. This CDR3 is CASSDPGQGAQETQYF. CDR3 DNA sequence: TGTGCCAGCAGTGATCCGGGACAGGGGGCCCAAGAGACCCAGTACTTC.

The rearrangement links TRBV5-4 to TRBJ1-6, with a possible D match to TRBD1 (6 bases). The length of the CDR3 is 14 residues. V lost 3 bases and J lost 7, with 11 bases in between. Germline V gene data show CDR1 as SGHNT and CDR2 as YYREEE (reference sequence). In nucleotides, the CDR3 is TGTGCCAGCAGCTCCGGCACAGGGAATTCACCCCTCCACTTT. Protein sequence: CASSSGTGNSPLHF.

This clonotype was picked up many times. This chain uses TRBV2 with TRBJ1-1; perhaps TRBD1 as D (6 bases). The V gene's germline CDR1 is SNHLY and CDR2 FYNNEI. The V end was cut by 8 bases, the J end by 2 bases, with 12 bases between. The CDR3 length is 13 residues. CDR3 residues: CASGGDGNTEAFF. The DNA for the CDR3 is TGTGCCAGCGGGGGCGATGGAAACACTGAAGCTTTCTTT.

Ten or more counts support this clonotype. The chain carries TRBV12-3 or TRBV12-4 and TRBJ2-1; D perhaps matches TRBD2 (5 bases). V was pared by 7 bases and J by 4 bases, with 17 bases between. This CDR3 spans 15 amino acids. As DNA, the CDR3 is TGTGCCAGCATCCAGCTGGAGGAGTCTTACAATGAGCAGTTCTTC. This translates into CASIQLEESYNEQFF.